This T cell receptor (beta chain) was documented in a study of cytomegalovirus exposure and HLA in healthy donors. This CDR3 is 15 amino acids long. Germline V gene data show CDR1 as SGHNT and CDR2 as YENEEA. The germline V and J ends were trimmed by 2 bases and 4 bases, with 11 bases remaining between them. Broader study findings: Later work associated roughly 17,000 TCR beta sequences with HLA alleles at 0.05 false discovery rate. In a later analysis, V- and J-gene trimming of beta chains associated with a DCLRE1C missense variant, replicated independently.

On this clone: Its target is not known.

With 60 Vbeta and 13 Jbeta primers, the PCR was carried out. Sequencing used immunoSEQ multiplex PCR; TCRdb keeps in-frame clones, though not all of them. This sample has 110,000 to 150,000 clones, with 78% found just once. This clonotype was sampled from a female donor in good health and CMV-seronegative. Sequenced: PBMCs. The chain recombines TRBV11-3 with TRBJ1-4; D gene unclear. CDR3 region: CASSLYWEDNEKLFF. The DNA of the CDR3 is TGTGCCAGCAGCTTATACTGGGAGGATAATGAAAAACTGTTTTTT. The full variable domain, completed using reference TRBV11-3 and TRBJ1-4, is EAGVVQSPRYKIIEKKQPVAFWCNPISGHNTLYWYLQNLGQGPELLIRYENEEAVDDSQLPKDRFSAERLKGVDSTLKIQPAELGDSAVYLCASSLYWEDNEKLFFGSGTQLSVL.